This T cell receptor beta chain originates from a study of cytomegalovirus exposure and HLA in healthy donors. Overall study results and limits: In vitro, three CMV-associated chains proved specific for CMV antigens.

This clone has a handful of counts. The antigen is unknown. It was with 60 Vbeta and 13 Jbeta primers that the PCR ran. TCRdb's copy holds only in-frame clones and misses some; the assay was immunoSEQ multiplex PCR. The sample lists more than 90,000 clones; approximately 64% were seen once. V lost 1 base, J lost 4 bases, and 5 bases stayed unmatched. CDR3 length: 16 residues. From germline, CDR1 is SGHVS and CDR2 FQNEAQ. The TCR was taken from a boy younger than 18 in good health and CMV-seropositive. Sequencing input: PBMCs. The genes are TRBV7-8 and TRBJ2-7; 12 nucleotides agree with TRBD1. CDR3 in DNA: TGTGCCAGCAGCTTAGGGGACAGGGGGCGACCGTACGAGCAGTACTTC. Translation gives CASSLGDRGRPYEQYF.